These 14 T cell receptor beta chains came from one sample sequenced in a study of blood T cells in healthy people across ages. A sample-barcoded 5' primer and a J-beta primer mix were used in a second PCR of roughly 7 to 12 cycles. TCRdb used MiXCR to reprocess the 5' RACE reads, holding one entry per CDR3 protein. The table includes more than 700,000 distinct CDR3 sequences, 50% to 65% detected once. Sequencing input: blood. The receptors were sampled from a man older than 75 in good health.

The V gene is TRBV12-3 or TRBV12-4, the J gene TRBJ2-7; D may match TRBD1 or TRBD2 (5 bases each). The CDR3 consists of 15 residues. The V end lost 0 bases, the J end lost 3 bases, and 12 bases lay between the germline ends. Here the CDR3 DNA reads TGTGCCAGCAGTTTAGCGCTCTTGGGACGCTACGAGCAGTACTTC. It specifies CASSLALLGRYEQYF.

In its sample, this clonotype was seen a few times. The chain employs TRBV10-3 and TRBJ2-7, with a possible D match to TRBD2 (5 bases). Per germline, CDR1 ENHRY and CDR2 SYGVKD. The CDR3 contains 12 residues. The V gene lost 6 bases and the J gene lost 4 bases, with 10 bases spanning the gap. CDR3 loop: CAISGMGYEQYF. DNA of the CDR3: TGTGCCATCAGCGGGATGGGATACGAGCAGTACTTC.

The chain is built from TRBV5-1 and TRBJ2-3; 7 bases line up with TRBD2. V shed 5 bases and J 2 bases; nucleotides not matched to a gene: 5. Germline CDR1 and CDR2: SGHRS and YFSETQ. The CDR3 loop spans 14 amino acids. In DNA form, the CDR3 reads TGCGCCAGCAGATCTAGCGGACCCACAGATACGCAGTATTTT. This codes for CASRSSGPTDTQYF.

DNA of the CDR3: TGTGCCAGCAGCCAAGCGCTAGCGGGAGCCCAAGAGACCCAGTACTTC. This codes for CASSQALAGAQETQYF. The rearrangement links TRBV3-1 to TRBJ2-5; TRBD2 agrees at 10 bases. This CDR3 comprises 16 residues. V was pared by 1 base and J by 1 base, with 3 bases of the junction left unmatched. Germline CDR1 is LGHDT and CDR2 is YNNKEL (reference sequence).

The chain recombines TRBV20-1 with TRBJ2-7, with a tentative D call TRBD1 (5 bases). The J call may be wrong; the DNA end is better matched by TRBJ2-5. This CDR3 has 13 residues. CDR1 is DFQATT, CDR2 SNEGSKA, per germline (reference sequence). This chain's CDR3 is CSARDRAQGTQYF. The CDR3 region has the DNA TGCAGTGCTAGAGATAGGGCTCAGGGGACCCAGTACTTC.

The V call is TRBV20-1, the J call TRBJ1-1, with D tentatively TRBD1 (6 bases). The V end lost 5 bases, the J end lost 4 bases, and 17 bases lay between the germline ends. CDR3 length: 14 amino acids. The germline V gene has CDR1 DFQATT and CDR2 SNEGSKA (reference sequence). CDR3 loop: CSAPRPTGTTEAFF. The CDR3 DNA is TGCAGTGCTCCGAGGCCTACAGGGACCACTGAAGCTTTCTTT.

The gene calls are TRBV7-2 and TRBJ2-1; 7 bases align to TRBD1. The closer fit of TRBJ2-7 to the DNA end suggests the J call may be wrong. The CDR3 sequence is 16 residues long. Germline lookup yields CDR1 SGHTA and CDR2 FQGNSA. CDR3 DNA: TGTGCCAGCAGTACCCCACGGGACAGCTCCTACAATGAGCAGTACTTC. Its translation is CASSTPRDSSYNEQYF.

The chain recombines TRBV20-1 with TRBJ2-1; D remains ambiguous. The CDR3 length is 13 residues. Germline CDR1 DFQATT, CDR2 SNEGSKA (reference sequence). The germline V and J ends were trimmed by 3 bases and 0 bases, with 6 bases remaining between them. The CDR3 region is CSASTSSYNEQFF. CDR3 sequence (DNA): TGCAGTGCTAGTACGAGCTCCTACAATGAGCAGTTCTTC.

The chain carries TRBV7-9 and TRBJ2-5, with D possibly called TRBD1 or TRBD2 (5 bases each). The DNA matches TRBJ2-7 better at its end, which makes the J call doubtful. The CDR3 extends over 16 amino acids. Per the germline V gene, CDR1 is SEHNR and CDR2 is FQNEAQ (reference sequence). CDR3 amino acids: CASSLKRGRVGYEQYF. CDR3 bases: TGTGCCAGCAGCTTAAAACGGGGCAGGGTGGGATACGAGCAGTACTTC.

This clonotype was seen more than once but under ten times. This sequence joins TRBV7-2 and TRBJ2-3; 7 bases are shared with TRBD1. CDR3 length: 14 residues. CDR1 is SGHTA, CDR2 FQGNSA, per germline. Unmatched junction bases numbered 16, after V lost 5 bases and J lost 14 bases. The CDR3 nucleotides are TGTGCCAGCAGCCCACAACAGGGGCACAGATACGCGTATTTT. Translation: CASSPQQGHRYAYF.

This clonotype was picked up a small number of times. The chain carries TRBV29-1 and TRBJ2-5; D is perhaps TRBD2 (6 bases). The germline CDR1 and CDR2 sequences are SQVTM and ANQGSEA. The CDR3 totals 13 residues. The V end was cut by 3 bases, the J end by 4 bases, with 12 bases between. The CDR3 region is CSVELTSRETQYF. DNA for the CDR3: TGCAGCGTTGAGTTGACTAGTCGAGAGACCCAGTACTTC.

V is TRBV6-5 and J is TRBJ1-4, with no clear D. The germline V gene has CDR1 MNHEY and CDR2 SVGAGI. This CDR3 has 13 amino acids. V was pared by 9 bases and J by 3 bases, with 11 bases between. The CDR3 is CASGGFANEKLFF. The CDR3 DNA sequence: TGTGCCAGTGGTGGTTTTGCTAATGAAAAACTGTTTTTT.

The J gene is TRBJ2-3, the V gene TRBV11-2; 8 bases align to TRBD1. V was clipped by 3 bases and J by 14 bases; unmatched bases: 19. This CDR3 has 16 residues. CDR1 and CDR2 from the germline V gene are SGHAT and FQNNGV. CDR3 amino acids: CASSFGATGVGRYAYF. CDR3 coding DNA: TGTGCCAGCAGCTTTGGGGCGACAGGGGTGGGAAGATACGCGTATTTT.

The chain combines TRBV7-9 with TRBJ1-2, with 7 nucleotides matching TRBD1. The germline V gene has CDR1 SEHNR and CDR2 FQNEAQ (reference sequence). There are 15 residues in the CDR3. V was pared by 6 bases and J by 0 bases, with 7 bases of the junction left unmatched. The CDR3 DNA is TGTGCCAGCAGGACCGGGACAGACCCTAACTATGGCTACACCTTC. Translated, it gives CASRTGTDPNYGYTF.